The 15 T cell receptor beta chains below all came from one sample that was sequenced in a study of CD8 T cell repertoires and HIV-1 epitope variants. No antigens are known for them. The protocol was immunoSEQ multiplex PCR, while the TCRdb copy is restricted to in-frame clones and leaves out a portion. The sample carries approximately 5,000 clones, about 70% recorded once. Sequencing input: cultured CD8+ T cells derived from PBMCs. The origin of the receptors is a male donor with HIV.

V is TRBV9 and J is TRBJ2-1, with D hard to call. The CDR3 totals 14 residues. Germline V CDR1 and CDR2: SGDLS, YYNGEE. V lost 0 bases and J lost 6, with 10 bases in between. The CDR3 DNA is TGTGCCAGCAGCGTAGATCCGAAACCCAATGAGCAGTTCTTC. Protein product: CASSVDPKPNEQFF.

V usage is TRBV15 and J usage is TRBJ2-7; possibly TRBD1 for D (6 bases). The CDR3 has 15 residues. CDR1 and CDR2 (germline): LNHNV, YYDKDF (reference sequence). Trimming cost V 6 bases and J 2 bases, with 17 bases left between them. CDR3 sequence: CATSREQGAPYEQYF. Written as DNA, the CDR3 is TGTGCCACCAGTCGTGAACAGGGTGCCCCCTACGAGCAGTACTTC.

The chain carries TRBV7-8 and TRBJ1-3; no clear D gene. The germline V and J ends were trimmed by 2 bases and 0 bases, with 5 bases remaining between them. Germline V gene sequence: CDR1 SGHVS, CDR2 FQNEAQ. The CDR3 is 14 amino acids. The CDR3 here is CASSLWGSGNTIYF. In DNA form, the CDR3 reads TGTGCCAGCAGCTTATGGGGCTCTGGAAACACCATATATTTT.

Sample share makes this clone medium-sized. The chain carries TRBV5-5 and TRBJ1-5; no definite D call. The CDR3 runs to 12 residues. Germline V gene sequence: CDR1 SGHKS, CDR2 YYEKEE (reference sequence). Trimming removed 4 bases from V and 3 bases from J, with 5 bases in between. This CDR3 is CASSDHNQPQHF. In nucleotides, the CDR3 is TGTGCCAGCAGCGATCACAATCAGCCCCAGCATTTT.

This clone has just a few counts. The rearrangement joins TRBV28 to TRBJ1-5, with TRBD1 matching over 7 bases. The CDR3 runs 14 residues. Germline V CDR1 and CDR2: MDHEN, SYDVKM. The junction had 3 bases not matched to a gene; V was cut back by 2 bases and J by 5 bases. The CDR3 loop is CASSLRDRYQPQHF. The CDR3 region has the DNA TGTGCCAGCAGTTTAAGGGACAGATATCAGCCCCAGCATTTT.

The chain recombines TRBV7-9 with TRBJ2-3; the D gene is possibly TRBD1 (5 bases). CDR3 length: 16 amino acids. Trimming pared 5 bases from V and 1 base from J, leaving 16 bases between. Per the germline V gene, CDR1 is SEHNR and CDR2 is FQNEAQ (reference sequence). The CDR3 here is CASSPAGSSRTDTQYF. CDR3 nucleotide sequence: TGTGCCAGCAGCCCCGCAGGGTCCTCACGCACAGATACGCAGTATTTT.

This clone was counted a single time. This chain connects TRBV19 to TRBJ2-5; D not certain. Trimming shortened V by 1 base and J by 5 bases, and 8 bases separated the two germline ends. This CDR3 has 13 residues. Germline CDR1 LNHDA, CDR2 SQIVND (reference sequence). In DNA form, the CDR3 reads TGTGCCAGTAGTATAGTAGCATGGGAGACCCAGTACTTC. Its translation: CASSIVAWETQYF.

The sample holds a few counts of this clone. The chain employs TRBV28 and TRBJ2-7; weak D call: TRBD2 (5 bases). The CDR3 extends over 15 amino acids. Trimming took off 3 bases at V and 1 base at J, with 13 bases between the two ends. Germline CDR1 reads MDHEN; CDR2 reads SYDVKM. The CDR3 DNA is TGTGCCAGCAGTTTTTACCCGGGGAAATCCTACGAGCAGTACTTC. This translates into CASSFYPGKSYEQYF.

The chain joins TRBV4-3 to TRBJ1-1; D is uncertain. The CDR3 length is 13 residues. Germline CDR1 reads LGHNA; CDR2 reads YSLEER. Deletions cut 0 bases from V and 10 bases from J, with 12 bases between. The CDR3 coding sequence is TGCGCCAGCAGCCAAGATTCAGCTAGAGGAGCTTTCTTT. Its translation is CASSQDSARGAFF.

The chain has TRBV6-5 and TRBJ2-7; 7 nucleotides line up with TRBD2. The J segment lost 3 bases and the V segment lost 2 bases, leaving 4 bases of the junction unmatched. CDR1 and CDR2 (germline): MNHEY, SVGAGI. The CDR3 is made up of 14 amino acids. The CDR3 nucleotides are TGTGCCAGCAGTTACGGCGGGGGACTCTACGAGCAGTACTTC. This sequence encodes CASSYGGGLYEQYF.

This chain joins TRBV15 and TRBJ2-1, with a weak D call TRBD1 (6 bases). Trimming cost V 0 bases and J 4 bases, with 16 bases left between them. Per the germline V gene, CDR1 is LNHNV and CDR2 is YYDKDF (reference sequence). The CDR3 totals 17 residues. Written as DNA, the CDR3 is TGTGCCACCAGCAGAGATCGGACAGAGTCCTTTTACAATGAGCAGTTCTTC. Translated, it gives CATSRDRTESFYNEQFF.

This chain joins TRBV4-1 and TRBJ1-2; D remains unclear. CDR1 MGHRA and CDR2 YSYEKL come from the germline V gene. The CDR3 length is 14 residues. The germline V and J ends were trimmed by 3 bases and 5 bases, with 13 bases remaining between them. CDR3 sequence: CASSQSSRLYGYTF. CDR3 nucleotides: TGCGCCAGCAGCCAGAGTTCCCGTTTATATGGCTACACCTTC.

The chain couples TRBV28 to TRBJ1-4, with unresolved D. This CDR3 comprises 12 residues. Trimming took 8 bases from V and 7 from J, leaving 11 bases between them. The germline V gene encodes CDR1 MDHEN and CDR2 SYDVKM. The CDR3 DNA reads as TGTGCCAGCTCGCGGCCGGGTGAAAAACTGTTTTTT. This sequence encodes CASSRPGEKLFF.

This clone was counted a single time. This chain connects TRBV6-1 to TRBJ1-2; TRBD1 matches at 11 bases. The CDR3 extends over 13 amino acids. J lost 6 bases, V lost 7 bases, and 4 bases had no gene match. The germline V gene has CDR1 MNHNS and CDR2 SASEGT. The CDR3 bases are TGTGCCAGCAACGGACAGGGGGCGGATGGCTACACCTTC. Protein sequence: CASNGQGADGYTF.

This clone was detected only once. V usage is TRBV27 and J usage is TRBJ2-5, with 7 bases lining up with TRBD1. The J call may be in error: the DNA end matches TRBJ2-7 better. Germline-derived CDR1 and CDR2 are MNHEY and SMNVEV (reference sequence). This CDR3 is 16 amino acids long. The CDR3 loop is CASSAPNRGSSYEQYF. CDR3 DNA: TGTGCCAGCAGCGCCCCCAACAGGGGAAGCTCCTACGAGCAGTACTTC.